These 17 T cell receptor beta chains share one sample of origin, sequenced in a study of CD8+CD57+ T cells in acquired aplastic anemia. Genomic DNA acted as the template from which TCR beta VDJ combination and CDR3 sequence profiling were carried out. TCRdb redid the calling of the reads with MiXCR, one entry per CDR3 protein. The repertoire includes some 150,000 distinct CDR3 sequences, 41% of them detected once, and almost 8.5% sits in the top ten. Sequenced sample: sorted CD4+, CD8+, or CD8+CD57+ T cells (not recorded which) from PBMCs. Every receptor here comes from a human donor in good health, serving as a control.

The sample holds one count of this clonotype. The rearrangement uses TRBV10-3 and TRBJ2-2; D call uncertain. Trimming pared 8 bases from V and 5 bases from J, leaving 12 bases between. Looked up from germline, CDR1 is ENHRY and CDR2 is SYGVKD. This CDR3 has 13 residues. Written as DNA, the CDR3 is TGTGCCATCCCAGGTTCTGTAACCGGGGAGCTGTTTTTT. Encoded protein: CAIPGSVTGELFF.

Ten or more counts support this clonotype. This sequence joins TRBV10-3 and TRBJ2-5, with no clear D. The V and J ends lost 11 bases and 1 base respectively, with 2 bases between them. The CDR3 sequence is 9 residues long. CDR1 ENHRY and CDR2 SYGVKD come from the germline V gene. CDR3 in amino acids: CAAQETQYF. As DNA, the CDR3 is TGTGCCGCCCAAGAGACCCAGTACTTC.

The chain has TRBV24-1 and TRBJ2-1; tentative D call: TRBD2 (5 bases). The germline gives CDR1 KGHDR, CDR2 SFDVKD. CDR3 length: 12 residues. V was shortened by 6 bases and J by 12 bases, with 14 bases between the two germline ends. In DNA form, the CDR3 reads TGTGCCACCAGTCGAGGGTCCGTAGGGCAGTTCTTC. This translates into CATSRGSVGQFF.

The gene calls are TRBV15 and TRBJ2-1, with D tentatively TRBD2 (6 bases). CDR1 is LNHNV and CDR2 is YYDKDF in the germline V gene (reference sequence). This CDR3 is 16 amino acids long. V lost 4 bases, J lost 0 bases, and 13 bases lay in between. In DNA form, the CDR3 reads TGTGCCACCAGCAAAGGGACTGGGAGCTCCTACAATGAGCAGTTCTTC. Translated: CATSKGTGSSYNEQFF.

Many counts were recorded for this clonotype. The chain carries TRBV20-1 and TRBJ2-5; D uncertain. CDR1 DFQATT and CDR2 SNEGSKA come from the germline V gene (reference sequence). CDR3 length: 15 residues. The V end lost 0 bases, the J end lost 1 base, and 12 bases lay between the germline ends. CDR3 nucleotides: TGCAGTGCTAGAGATGGCCGGCAGACCCAAGAGACCCAGTACTTC. It yields the protein CSARDGRQTQETQYF.

J is TRBJ2-3 and V is TRBV29-1, with 7 positions matching TRBD2. J gave up 3 bases and V 3 bases, and 6 bases lay outside the gene matches. Germline V gene lookup returns CDR1 SQVTM and CDR2 ANQGSEA. The CDR3 runs 14 residues. DNA of the CDR3: TGCAGCGTTGAGGGGAGGGGAGCGACAGATACGCAGTATTTT. Translated, it gives CSVEGRGATDTQYF.

Ten or more counts support this clonotype. This chain joins TRBV28 and TRBJ1-2; TRBD1 agrees at 10 bases. The CDR3 is made up of 14 amino acids. Unmatched junction bases numbered 4, after V lost 5 bases and J lost 4 bases. CDR1 and CDR2 from the germline V gene are MDHEN and SYDVKM. The CDR3 DNA reads TGTGCCAGCAGTCAAGGGGACAGGGGCTATGGCTACACCTTC. It encodes CASSQGDRGYGYTF.

This chain joins TRBV14 and TRBJ1-6; D gene ambiguous. The length of the CDR3 is 13 residues. Germline V gives CDR1 SGHDN, CDR2 FVKESK. Trimming shortened V by 6 bases and J by 7 bases, and 10 bases separated the two germline ends. The CDR3 spells CASRITLNSPLHF. For the CDR3, the DNA is TGTGCCAGCAGAATCACCTTAAATTCACCCCTCCACTTT.

This clonotype was detected many times. The rearrangement uses TRBV30 and TRBJ1-1; D gene unclear. The germline CDR1 and CDR2 sequences are GTSNPN and SVGIG (reference sequence). The V gene lost 0 bases and the J gene lost 2 bases, with 13 bases spanning the gap. The CDR3 has 15 residues. CDR3 sequence reads: CAWSVLGERNTEAFF. The CDR3 DNA sequence: TGTGCCTGGAGTGTATTGGGAGAACGAAACACTGAAGCTTTCTTT.

The chain has TRBV18 and TRBJ1-3; the D is unclear. The germline V gene encodes CDR1 KGHSH and CDR2 LQKENI. Deletions cut 6 bases from V and 0 bases from J, with 12 bases between. The CDR3 is 15 residues long. CDR3 residues: CASSPSTTSGNTIYF. Written as DNA, the CDR3 is TGTGCCAGCTCCCCCTCGACTACCTCTGGAAACACCATATATTTT.

This clonotype was recorded at least ten times. The chain is built from TRBV11-2 and TRBJ2-1, with D possibly being TRBD1 or TRBD2 (5 bases each). The CDR3 loop spans 16 amino acids. CDR1 and CDR2 (germline): SGHAT, FQNNGV. With 4 bases removed from V and 3 bases from J, the gap between germline ends came to 16 bases. CDR3 amino acids: CASSSSPGTLYNEQFF. DNA for the CDR3: TGTGCCAGCAGCTCGTCGCCCGGGACCCTCTACAATGAGCAGTTCTTC.

This clonotype was detected ten times or more. This rearrangement joins TRBV19 to TRBJ1-1; D call uncertain. Germline V gene data show CDR1 as LNHDA and CDR2 as SQIVND (reference sequence). The CDR3 is 15 amino acids. V shed 3 bases and J shed 7 bases, with 18 bases lying between them. CDR3 sequence (DNA): TGTGCCAGTAGTATGCCAGAGTTCTCTACCGATGAAGCTTTCTTT. Translation gives CASSMPEFSTDEAFF.

The V gene is TRBV3-1, the J gene TRBJ2-2; D remains unclear. This CDR3 has 13 residues. With 1 base removed from V and 4 bases from J, the gap between germline ends came to 4 bases. Germline-derived CDR1 and CDR2 are LGHDT and YNNKEL (reference sequence). CDR3 bases: TGTGCCAGCAGCCAAGTTGGCACCGGGGAGCTGTTTTTT. Encoded protein: CASSQVGTGELFF.

The chain joins TRBV30 to TRBJ1-6; D uncertain. CDR1 and CDR2 from the germline V gene are GTSNPN and SVGIG (reference sequence). The CDR3 is made up of 16 amino acids. Deletions cut 2 bases from V and 3 bases from J, with 14 bases between. CDR3 sequence: CAWSHGHRIYNSPLHF. CDR3 in DNA: TGTGCCTGGAGTCATGGCCATCGGATCTATAATTCACCCCTCCACTTT.

This clonotype was seen at least ten times. CDR3 bases: TGCAGTGCTTTGGGACAGGGGGTCGGATATGGCTACACCTTC. Its translation: CSALGQGVGYGYTF. The chain links TRBV20-1 to TRBJ1-2, with 11 bases identical to TRBD1. Looked up from germline, CDR1 is DFQATT and CDR2 is SNEGSKA (reference sequence). The V and J ends lost 5 bases and 5 bases, in that order; junction bases with no gene match: 7. This CDR3 has 14 amino acids.

The chain joins TRBV7-9 to TRBJ1-1; no firm D call. Trimming took 6 bases from V and 3 from J, leaving 8 bases between them. Looked up from germline, CDR1 is SEHNR and CDR2 is FQNEAQ (reference sequence). The CDR3 contains 12 residues. CDR3 bases: TGTGCCAGCAGTTTCAAGGACACTGAAGCTTTCTTT. It codes for CASSFKDTEAFF. The entire variable domain, with the rest obtained from reference TRBV7-9 and TRBJ1-1, is as follows: DTGVSQNPRHKITKRGQNVTFRCDPISEHNRLYWYRQTLGQGPEFLTYFQNEAQLEKSRLLSDRFSAERPKGSFSTLEIQRTEQGDSAMYLCASSFKDTEAFFGQGTRLTVV.

This clonotype was seen more than once but under ten times. This chain uses TRBV5-6 with TRBJ2-7; D might be TRBD1 or TRBD2, each matching 6 bases. CDR3 length: 14 amino acids. CDR1 is SGHDT, CDR2 YYEEEE, per germline. V gave up 4 bases and J gave up 4 bases, with 15 bases separating them. DNA for the CDR3: TGTGCCAGCAGCAGCCGAAGGGGGAGGTACGAGCAGTACTTC. Translation: CASSSRRGRYEQYF.